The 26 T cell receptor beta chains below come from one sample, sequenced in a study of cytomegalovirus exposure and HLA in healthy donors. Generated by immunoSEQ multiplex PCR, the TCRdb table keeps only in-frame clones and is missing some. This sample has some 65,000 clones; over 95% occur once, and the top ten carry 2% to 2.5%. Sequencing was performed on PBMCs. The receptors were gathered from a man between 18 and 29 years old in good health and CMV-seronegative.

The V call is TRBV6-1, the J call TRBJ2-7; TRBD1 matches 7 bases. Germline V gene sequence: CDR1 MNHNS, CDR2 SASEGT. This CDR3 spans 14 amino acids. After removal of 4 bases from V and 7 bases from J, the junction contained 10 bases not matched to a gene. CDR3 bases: TGTGCCAGCAGTGTACGGACAGGAGCCCCAGAGCAGTACTTC. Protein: CASSVRTGAPEQYF.

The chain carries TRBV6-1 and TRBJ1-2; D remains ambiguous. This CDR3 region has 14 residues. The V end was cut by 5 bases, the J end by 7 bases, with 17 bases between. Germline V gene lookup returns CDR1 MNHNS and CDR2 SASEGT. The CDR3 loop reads CASSYSDTRSGYTF. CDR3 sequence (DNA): TGTGCCAGCAGTTATTCAGACACACGAAGTGGCTACACCTTC.

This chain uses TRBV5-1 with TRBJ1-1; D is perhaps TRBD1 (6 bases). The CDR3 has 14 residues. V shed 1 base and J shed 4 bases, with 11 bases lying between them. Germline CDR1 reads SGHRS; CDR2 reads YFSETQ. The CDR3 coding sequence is TGCGCCAGCAGCTTGACAGGGAAGGGCACTGAAGCTTTCTTT. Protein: CASSLTGKGTEAFF.

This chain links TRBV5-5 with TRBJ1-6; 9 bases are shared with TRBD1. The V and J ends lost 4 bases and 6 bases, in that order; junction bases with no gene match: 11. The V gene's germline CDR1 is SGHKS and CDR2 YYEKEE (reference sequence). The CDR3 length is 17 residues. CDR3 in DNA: TGTGCCAGCAGCGAAGGGGACAGGGACGTATCTAATTCACCCCTCCACTTT. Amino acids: CASSEGDRDVSNSPLHF.

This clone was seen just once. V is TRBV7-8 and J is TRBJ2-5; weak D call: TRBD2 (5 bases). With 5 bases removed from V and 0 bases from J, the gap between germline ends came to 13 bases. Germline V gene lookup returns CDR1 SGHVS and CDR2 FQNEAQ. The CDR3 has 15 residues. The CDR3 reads CASSRGRTYQETQYF. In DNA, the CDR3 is TGTGCCAGCAGCCGAGGGCGGACCTACCAAGAGACCCAGTACTTC.

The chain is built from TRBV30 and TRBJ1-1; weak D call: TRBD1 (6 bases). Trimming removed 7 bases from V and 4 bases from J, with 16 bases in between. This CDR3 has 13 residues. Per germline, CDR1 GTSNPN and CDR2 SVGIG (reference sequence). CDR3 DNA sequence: TGTGCCTCCTCCCCGGGGGGCCTCACTGAAGCTTTCTTT. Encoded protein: CASSPGGLTEAFF.

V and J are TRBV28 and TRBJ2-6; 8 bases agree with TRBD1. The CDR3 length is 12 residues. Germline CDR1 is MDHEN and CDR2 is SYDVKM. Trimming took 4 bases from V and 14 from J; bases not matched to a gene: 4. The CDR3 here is CASSWTGRILTF. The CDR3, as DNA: TGTGCCAGCAGTTGGACAGGGCGGATCCTGACTTTC.

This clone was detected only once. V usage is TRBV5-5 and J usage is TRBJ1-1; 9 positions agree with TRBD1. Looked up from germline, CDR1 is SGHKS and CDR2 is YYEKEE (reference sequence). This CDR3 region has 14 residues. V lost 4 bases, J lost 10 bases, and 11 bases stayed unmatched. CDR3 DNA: TGTGCCAGCAGCCGTCGACAGGGGGAAGAGGGAGCTTTCTTT. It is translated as CASSRRQGEEGAFF.

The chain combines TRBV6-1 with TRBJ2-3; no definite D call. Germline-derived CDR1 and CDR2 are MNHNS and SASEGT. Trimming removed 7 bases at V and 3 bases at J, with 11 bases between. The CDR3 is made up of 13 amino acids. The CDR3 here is CASTPLRTDTQYF. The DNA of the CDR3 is TGTGCCAGCACCCCTTTGAGGACAGATACGCAGTATTTT.

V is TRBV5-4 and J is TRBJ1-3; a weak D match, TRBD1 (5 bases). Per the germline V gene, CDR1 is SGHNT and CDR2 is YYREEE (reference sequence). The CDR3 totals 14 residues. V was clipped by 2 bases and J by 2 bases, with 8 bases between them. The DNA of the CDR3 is TGTGCCAGCAGCTTCGAAGGGGCTGGAAACACCATATATTTT. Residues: CASSFEGAGNTIYF.

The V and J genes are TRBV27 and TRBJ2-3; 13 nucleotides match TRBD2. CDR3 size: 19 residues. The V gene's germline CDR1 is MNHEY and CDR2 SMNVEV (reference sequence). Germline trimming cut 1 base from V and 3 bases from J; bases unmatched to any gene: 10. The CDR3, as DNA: TGTGCCAGCAGTTTATTCGTTACTAGCGGGAGGGCAGGGACAGATACGCAGTATTTT. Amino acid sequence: CASSLFVTSGRAGTDTQYF.

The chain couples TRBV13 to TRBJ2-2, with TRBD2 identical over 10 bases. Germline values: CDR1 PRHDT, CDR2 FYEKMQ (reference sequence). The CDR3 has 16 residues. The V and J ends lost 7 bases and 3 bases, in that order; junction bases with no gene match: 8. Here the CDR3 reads CASTPTGTSDTGELFF. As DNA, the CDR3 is TGTGCCAGCACCCCTACCGGGACTAGCGACACCGGGGAGCTGTTTTTT.

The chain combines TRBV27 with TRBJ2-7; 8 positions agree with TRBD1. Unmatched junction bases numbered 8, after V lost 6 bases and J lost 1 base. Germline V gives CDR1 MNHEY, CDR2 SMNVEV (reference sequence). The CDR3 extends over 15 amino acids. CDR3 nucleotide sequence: TGTGCCAGCAGCCCGACGGGGACAGGTTCCTACGAGCAGTACTTC. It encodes CASSPTGTGSYEQYF.

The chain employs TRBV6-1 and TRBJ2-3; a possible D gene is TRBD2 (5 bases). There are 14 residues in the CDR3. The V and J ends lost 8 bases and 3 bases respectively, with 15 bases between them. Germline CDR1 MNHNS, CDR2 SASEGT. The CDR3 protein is CASSPGSDTDTQYF. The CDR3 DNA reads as TGTGCCAGCTCGCCGGGATCGGATACAGATACGCAGTATTTT.

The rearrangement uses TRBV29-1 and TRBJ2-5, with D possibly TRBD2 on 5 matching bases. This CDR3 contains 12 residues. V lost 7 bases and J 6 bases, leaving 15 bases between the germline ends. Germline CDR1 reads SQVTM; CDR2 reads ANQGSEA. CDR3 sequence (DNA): TGCAGCGCCTCCCCGAGGGAAAAGACCCAGTACTTC. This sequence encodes CSASPREKTQYF.

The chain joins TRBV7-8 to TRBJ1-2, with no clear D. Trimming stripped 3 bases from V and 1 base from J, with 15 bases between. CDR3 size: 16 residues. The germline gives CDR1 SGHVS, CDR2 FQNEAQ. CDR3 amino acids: CASSLSGSLGNYGYTF. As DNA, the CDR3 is TGTGCCAGCAGCTTGTCTGGGAGTCTCGGTAACTATGGCTACACCTTC. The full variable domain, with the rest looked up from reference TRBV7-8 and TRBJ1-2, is GAGVSQSPRYKVAKRGQDVALRCDPISGHVSLFWYQQALGQGPEFLTYFQNEAQLDKSGLPSDRFFAERPEGSVSTLKIQRTQQEDSAVYLCASSLSGSLGNYGYTFGSGTRLTVV.

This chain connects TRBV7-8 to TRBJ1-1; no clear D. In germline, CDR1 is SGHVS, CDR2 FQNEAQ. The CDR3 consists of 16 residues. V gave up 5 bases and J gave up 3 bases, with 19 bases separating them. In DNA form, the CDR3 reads TGTGCCAGCAGCCCTCTTAGAACAGCTACGGACACTGAAGCTTTCTTT. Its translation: CASSPLRTATDTEAFF.

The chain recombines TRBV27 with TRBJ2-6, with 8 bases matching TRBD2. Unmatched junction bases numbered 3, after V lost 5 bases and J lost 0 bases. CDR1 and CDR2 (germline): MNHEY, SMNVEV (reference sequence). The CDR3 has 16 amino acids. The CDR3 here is CASSRTSYSGANVLTF. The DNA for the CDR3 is TGTGCCAGCAGTCGGACTAGCTACTCTGGGGCCAACGTCCTGACTTTC.

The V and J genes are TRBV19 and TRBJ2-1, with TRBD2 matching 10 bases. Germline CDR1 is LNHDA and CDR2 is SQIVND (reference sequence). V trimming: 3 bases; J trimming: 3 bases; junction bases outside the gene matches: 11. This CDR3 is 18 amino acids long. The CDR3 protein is CASSIDHPSGGGYNEQFF. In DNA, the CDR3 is TGTGCCAGTAGTATTGATCACCCAAGCGGGGGGGGCTACAATGAGCAGTTCTTC.

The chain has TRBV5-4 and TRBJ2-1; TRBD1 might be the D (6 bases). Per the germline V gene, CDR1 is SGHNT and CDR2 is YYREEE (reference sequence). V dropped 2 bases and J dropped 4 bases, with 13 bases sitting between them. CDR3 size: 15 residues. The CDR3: CASSFRDMNYNEQFF. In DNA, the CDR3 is TGTGCCAGCAGCTTCCGGGACATGAATTACAATGAGCAGTTCTTC.

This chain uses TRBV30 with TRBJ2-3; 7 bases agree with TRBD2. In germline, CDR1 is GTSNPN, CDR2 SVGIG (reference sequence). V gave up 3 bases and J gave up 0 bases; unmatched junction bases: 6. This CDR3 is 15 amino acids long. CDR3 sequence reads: CAWRGLLRSTDTQYF. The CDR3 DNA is TGTGCCTGGAGGGGACTACTAAGAAGCACAGATACGCAGTATTTT.

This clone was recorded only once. CDR3: CASSLVIAGSTDTQYF. CDR3 sequence (DNA): TGTGCCAGCAGTTTAGTGATAGCGGGGAGCACAGATACGCAGTATTTT. The J gene is TRBJ2-3, the V gene TRBV27; 8 nucleotides match TRBD2. Losses at the gene ends were 2 bases for V and 0 bases for J; bases not matched to a gene: 4. The CDR3 is 16 residues long. Looked up from germline, CDR1 is MNHEY and CDR2 is SMNVEV (reference sequence).

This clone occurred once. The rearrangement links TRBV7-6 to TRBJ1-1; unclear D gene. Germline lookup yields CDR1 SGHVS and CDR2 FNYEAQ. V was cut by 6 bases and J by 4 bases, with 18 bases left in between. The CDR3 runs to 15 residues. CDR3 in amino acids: CASSSSPSGSTEAFF. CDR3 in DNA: TGTGCCAGCAGTTCGAGCCCTTCGGGATCCACTGAAGCTTTCTTT.

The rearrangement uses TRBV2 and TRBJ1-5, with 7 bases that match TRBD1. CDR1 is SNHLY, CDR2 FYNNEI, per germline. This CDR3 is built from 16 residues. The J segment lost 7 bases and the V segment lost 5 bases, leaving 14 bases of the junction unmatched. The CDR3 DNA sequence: TGTGCCAGCAGTCAATCTGGAACAGGGGCTAAACAGCCCCAGCATTTT. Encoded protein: CASSQSGTGAKQPQHF.

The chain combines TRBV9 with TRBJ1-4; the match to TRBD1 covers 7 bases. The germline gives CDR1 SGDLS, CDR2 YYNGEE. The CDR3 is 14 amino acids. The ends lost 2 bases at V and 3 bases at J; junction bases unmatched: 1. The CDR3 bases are TGTGCCAGCAGCGTTGACAGGGCTAATGAAAAACTGTTTTTT. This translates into CASSVDRANEKLFF.

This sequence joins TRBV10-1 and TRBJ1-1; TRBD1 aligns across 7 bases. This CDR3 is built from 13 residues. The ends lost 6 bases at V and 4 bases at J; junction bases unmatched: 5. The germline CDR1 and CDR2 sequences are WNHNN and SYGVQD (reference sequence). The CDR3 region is CASREGAATEAFF. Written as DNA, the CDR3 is TGCGCCAGCAGAGAGGGGGCTGCCACTGAAGCTTTCTTT.